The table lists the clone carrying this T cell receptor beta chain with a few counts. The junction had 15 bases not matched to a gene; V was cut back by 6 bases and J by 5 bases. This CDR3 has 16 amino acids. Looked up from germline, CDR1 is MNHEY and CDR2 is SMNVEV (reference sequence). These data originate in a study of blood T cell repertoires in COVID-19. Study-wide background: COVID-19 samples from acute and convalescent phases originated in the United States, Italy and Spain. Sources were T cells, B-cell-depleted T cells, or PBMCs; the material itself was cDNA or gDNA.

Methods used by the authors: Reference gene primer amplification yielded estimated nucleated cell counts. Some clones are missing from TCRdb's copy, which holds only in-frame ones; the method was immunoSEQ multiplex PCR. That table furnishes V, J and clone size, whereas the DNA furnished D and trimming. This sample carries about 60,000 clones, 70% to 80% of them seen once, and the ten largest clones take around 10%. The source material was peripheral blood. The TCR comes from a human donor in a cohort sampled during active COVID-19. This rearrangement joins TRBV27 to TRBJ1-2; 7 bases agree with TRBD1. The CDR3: CASSTTQGRIGYGYTF. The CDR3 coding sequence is TGTGCCAGCAGCACGACACAGGGGCGGATTGGTTATGGCTACACCTTC.